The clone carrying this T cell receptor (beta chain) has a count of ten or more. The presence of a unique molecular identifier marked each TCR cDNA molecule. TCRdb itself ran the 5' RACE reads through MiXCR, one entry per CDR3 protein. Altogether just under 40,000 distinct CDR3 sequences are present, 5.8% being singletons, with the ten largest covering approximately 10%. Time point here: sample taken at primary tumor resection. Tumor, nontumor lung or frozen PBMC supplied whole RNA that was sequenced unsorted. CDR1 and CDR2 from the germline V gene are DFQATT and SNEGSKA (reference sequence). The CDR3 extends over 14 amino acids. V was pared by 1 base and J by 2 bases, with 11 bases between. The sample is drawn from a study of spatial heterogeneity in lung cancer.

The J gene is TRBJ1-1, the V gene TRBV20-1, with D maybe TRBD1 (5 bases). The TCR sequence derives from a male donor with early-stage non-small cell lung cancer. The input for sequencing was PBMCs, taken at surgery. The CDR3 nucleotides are TGCAGTGCTAGAGTCGCAGGGACCAACACTGAAGCTTTCTTT. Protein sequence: CSARVAGTNTEAFF.